A selection of T cell receptor beta chains follows, all from one sample in a study of response to subunit inactivated influenza vaccine. Via MiXCR, TCRdb re-called the RT-PCR reads, giving one row per CDR3 protein. The profile shows approximately 300,000 distinct CDR3 sequences, 20% to 25% of them singletons. The source material was PBMCs from blood, sampled approximately 20 months after vaccination. Every receptor here comes from a man in his fifties or sixties who received an inactivated influenza vaccine. Each CDR3 is given with its conserved first and last residue. Fields, in order: V gene, J gene, D gene, clone size, CDR3 protein, CDR3 DNA. A D gene is named only where the DNA matches it firmly. Clone size, where shown, is once, few, many, or a class for clones that have expanded.

v_call: TRBV7-2; j_call: TRBJ2-5; d_call: .; clone_size: .; cdr3_aa: CASSLDQTQYF; cdr3_nt: TGTGCCAGCAGCTTAGACCAGACCCAGTACTTC
v_call: TRBV10-3; j_call: TRBJ2-7; d_call: .; clone_size: .; cdr3_aa: CAISDPLTIYEQYF; cdr3_nt: TGTGCCATCAGTGATCCGCTTACCATCTACGAGCAGTACTTC
v_call: TRBV3-1; j_call: TRBJ2-1; d_call: .; clone_size: .; cdr3_aa: CASSQGDGYYNEQFF; cdr3_nt: TGTGCCAGCAGCCAAGGAGACGGATACTACAATGAGCAGTTCTTC
v_call: TRBV6-2/TRBV6-3; j_call: TRBJ1-1; d_call: TRBD1; clone_size: few; cdr3_aa: CASSWTGALPNTEAFF; cdr3_nt: TGTGCCAGCAGTTGGACAGGGGCCTTACCTAACACTGAAGCTTTCTTT
v_call: TRBV6-2/TRBV6-3; j_call: TRBJ1-5; d_call: TRBD1; clone_size: .; cdr3_aa: CASSYGTAVTPQHF; cdr3_nt: TGTGCCAGCAGTTATGGGACAGCCGTGACGCCCCAGCATTTT
v_call: TRBV6-2/TRBV6-3; j_call: TRBJ1-1; d_call: TRBD1; clone_size: few; cdr3_aa: CASSYNDRGQNTEAFF; cdr3_nt: TGTGCCAGCAGTTACAACGACAGGGGGCAGAACACTGAAGCTTTCTTT
v_call: TRBV28; j_call: TRBJ2-7; d_call: .; clone_size: .; cdr3_aa: CASSLLQGYEQYF; cdr3_nt: TGTGCCAGCAGTTTACTACAGGGCTACGAGCAGTACTTC
v_call: TRBV2; j_call: TRBJ2-1; d_call: .; clone_size: .; cdr3_aa: CASSELGIEQFF; cdr3_nt: TGTGCCAGCAGTGAGTTAGGAATAGAGCAGTTCTTC
v_call: TRBV27; j_call: TRBJ1-1; d_call: .; clone_size: few; cdr3_aa: CASSLVMGLTEAFF; cdr3_nt: TGTGCCAGCAGTTTAGTAATGGGTTTAACTGAAGCTTTCTTT
v_call: TRBV11-2; j_call: TRBJ1-4; d_call: .; clone_size: .; cdr3_aa: CASSLVKTEKLFF; cdr3_nt: TGTGCCAGCAGCTTGGTAAAGACCGAAAAACTGTTTTTT
v_call: TRBV28; j_call: TRBJ1-2; d_call: .; clone_size: many; cdr3_aa: CASRLGGSYGYTF; cdr3_nt: TGTGCCAGCAGATTGGGAGGGTCCTATGGCTACACCTTC
v_call: TRBV6-1; j_call: TRBJ1-5; d_call: TRBD1; clone_size: few; cdr3_aa: CASSNPLADRGLGNQPQHF; cdr3_nt: TGTGCCAGCAGCAACCCGCTCGCGGACAGGGGATTGGGAAATCAGCCCCAGCATTTT
v_call: TRBV4-3; j_call: TRBJ1-4; d_call: .; clone_size: .; cdr3_aa: CASSQDGLTSFNEKLFF; cdr3_nt: TGCGCCAGCAGCCAAGATGGTCTGACAAGTTTTAATGAAAAACTGTTTTTT
v_call: TRBV12-3/TRBV12-4; j_call: TRBJ1-4; d_call: .; clone_size: few; cdr3_aa: CASTRGVSEKLFF; cdr3_nt: TGTGCCAGCACCCGGGGGGTTAGTGAAAAACTGTTTTTT
v_call: TRBV6-5; j_call: TRBJ1-1; d_call: .; clone_size: few; cdr3_aa: CASSYPDSTEAFF; cdr3_nt: TGTGCCAGCAGTTACCCGGATTCGACTGAAGCTTTCTTT
v_call: TRBV5-1; j_call: TRBJ2-7; d_call: TRBD2; clone_size: .; cdr3_aa: CASSLWTSGTSYEQYF; cdr3_nt: TGCGCCAGCAGCTTGTGGACTAGCGGGACCTCCTACGAGCAGTACTTC
v_call: TRBV6-2/TRBV6-3; j_call: TRBJ2-1; d_call: TRBD1; clone_size: .; cdr3_aa: CASRIRGQGKYNEQFF; cdr3_nt: TGTGCCAGCAGAATTCGAGGACAGGGGAAATACAATGAGCAGTTCTTC
v_call: TRBV4-1; j_call: TRBJ2-1; d_call: TRBD2; clone_size: .; cdr3_aa: CASSQVFGGGGEQFF; cdr3_nt: TGCGCCAGCAGCCAAGTGTTTGGCGGGGGAGGTGAGCAGTTCTTC
v_call: TRBV6-1; j_call: TRBJ1-4; d_call: TRBD1; clone_size: many; cdr3_aa: CASRQGATNEKLFF; cdr3_nt: TGTGCCAGCAGACAGGGGGCAACTAATGAAAAACTGTTTTTT
v_call: TRBV10-3; j_call: TRBJ1-1; d_call: .; clone_size: few; cdr3_aa: CAIRAGGRVGTEAFF; cdr3_nt: TGTGCCATCAGAGCCGGGGGAAGGGTCGGAACTGAAGCTTTCTTT
v_call: TRBV20-1; j_call: TRBJ1-2; d_call: TRBD1; clone_size: few; cdr3_aa: CSARDRGMSGYTF; cdr3_nt: TGCAGTGCTAGAGACAGGGGGATGTCGGGCTACACCTTC
v_call: TRBV6-1; j_call: TRBJ1-1; d_call: .; clone_size: .; cdr3_aa: CASSATRVAFF; cdr3_nt: TGTGCCAGCAGTGCCACCCGGGTAGCTTTCTTT
v_call: TRBV20-1; j_call: TRBJ1-1; d_call: .; clone_size: .; cdr3_aa: CSASTGRDTEAFF; cdr3_nt: TGCAGTGCTAGTACAGGGAGGGACACTGAAGCTTTCTTT
v_call: TRBV6-2/TRBV6-3; j_call: TRBJ1-1; d_call: .; clone_size: .; cdr3_aa: CASSYSPGGVTEAFF; cdr3_nt: TGTGCCAGCAGTTACTCGCCGGGGGGGGTCACTGAAGCTTTCTTT
v_call: TRBV12-3/TRBV12-4; j_call: TRBJ1-1; d_call: .; clone_size: .; cdr3_aa: CASSPGGGLKGEAFF; cdr3_nt: TGTGCCAGCAGCCCAGGCGGGGGGCTCAAAGGTGAAGCTTTCTTT
v_call: TRBV5-5; j_call: TRBJ2-2; d_call: .; clone_size: .; cdr3_aa: CASSLGGVGELFF; cdr3_nt: TGTGCCAGCAGCTTGGGTGGGGTCGGGGAGCTGTTTTTT
v_call: TRBV19; j_call: TRBJ2-2; d_call: .; clone_size: few; cdr3_aa: CASSPFSGSNTGELFF; cdr3_nt: TGTGCCAGTAGTCCATTTAGCGGCTCTAACACCGGGGAGCTGTTTTTT
v_call: TRBV13; j_call: TRBJ1-6; d_call: .; clone_size: .; cdr3_aa: CASSLIPRGDSPLHF; cdr3_nt: TGTGCCAGCAGCTTAATCCCCCGGGGGGATTCACCCCTCCACTTT
v_call: TRBV12-3/TRBV12-4; j_call: TRBJ2-7; d_call: .; clone_size: .; cdr3_aa: CASSRGFSYEQYF; cdr3_nt: TGTGCCAGCAGCAGGGGTTTCTCCTACGAGCAGTACTTC
v_call: TRBV28; j_call: TRBJ1-5; d_call: TRBD1; clone_size: many; cdr3_aa: CASSLRDREHF; cdr3_nt: TGTGCCAGCAGTCTCCGGGACAGGGAGCATTTT
v_call: TRBV9; j_call: TRBJ1-6; d_call: .; clone_size: few; cdr3_aa: CASSTRWNNSPLHF; cdr3_nt: TGTGCCAGCAGCACCCGGTGGAATAATTCACCCCTCCACTTT
v_call: TRBV7-9; j_call: TRBJ1-2; d_call: TRBD1; clone_size: .; cdr3_aa: CASSLFATGQGVSGYTF; cdr3_nt: TGTGCCAGCAGCTTATTCGCAACCGGACAGGGAGTATCTGGCTACACCTTC
v_call: TRBV20-1; j_call: TRBJ1-5; d_call: .; clone_size: few; cdr3_aa: CSALGQGPQPQHF; cdr3_nt: TGCAGTGCCCTTGGGCAGGGGCCTCAGCCCCAGCATTTT
v_call: TRBV5-1; j_call: TRBJ1-5; d_call: TRBD1; clone_size: .; cdr3_aa: CASRETGGGQPQHF; cdr3_nt: TGCGCCAGCAGGGAAACAGGGGGCGGTCAGCCCCAGCATTTT
v_call: TRBV5-6; j_call: TRBJ1-5; d_call: .; clone_size: once; cdr3_aa: CASSLEDSYSNQPQHF; cdr3_nt: TGTGCCAGCAGCTTGGAGGACAGCTATAGCAATCAGCCCCAGCATTTT
v_call: TRBV12-3/TRBV12-4; j_call: TRBJ2-5; d_call: .; clone_size: .; cdr3_aa: CASSLSSGETQYF; cdr3_nt: TGTGCCAGCAGTTTATCGAGCGGAGAGACCCAGTACTTC
v_call: TRBV11-2; j_call: TRBJ2-1; d_call: TRBD2; clone_size: few; cdr3_aa: CASSPFRTSNEQFF; cdr3_nt: TGTGCCAGCAGCCCCTTTCGGACTAGCAATGAGCAGTTCTTC
v_call: TRBV4-3; j_call: TRBJ1-6; d_call: .; clone_size: many; cdr3_aa: CASSQDFNRGQSPLHF; cdr3_nt: TGCGCCAGCAGCCAAGATTTTAACAGAGGCCAGTCACCCCTCCACTTT
v_call: TRBV29-1; j_call: TRBJ1-5; d_call: .; clone_size: few; cdr3_aa: CSVRDTGSEPQHF; cdr3_nt: TGCAGCGTTCGGGACACTGGGTCTGAGCCCCAGCATTTT
v_call: TRBV5-4; j_call: TRBJ1-1; d_call: .; clone_size: few; cdr3_aa: CASTHAGSNTEAFF; cdr3_nt: TGTGCCAGCACTCACGCAGGGTCTAACACTGAAGCTTTCTTT